Ten or more counts support the clone carrying this TCR beta chain. CDR3 regions of TCR beta were amplified from RNA transcripts. Second-round multiplex PCR came after a first-round RT-PCR that employed HTBI primers. Using its own MiXCR run on the multiplex PCR reads, TCRdb lists one record per CDR3 protein. The table has 57,000 or so distinct CDR3 sequences, approximately 52% seen once. This sample was taken from a study of Graves' ophthalmopathy and Graves' hyperthyroidism. This CDR3 has 17 residues. Trimming at V came to 3 bases and at J to 9 bases, leaving 12 bases not matched to a gene. The sequencing sample was made of peripheral blood. This receptor was obtained from an adult woman with Graves' ophthalmopathy. The J gene is TRBJ2-2, the V gene TRBV12-3 or TRBV12-4; TRBD2 agrees at 11 bases. The CDR3 DNA sequence: TGTGCCAGCAGTTTTCTTGGTAGCGGGAGGGGTCCGCGGGAGCTGTTTTTT. It codes for CASSFLGSGRGPRELFF.